This TCR beta chain came from a study of shared clonotypes between healthy human individuals. Libraries were prepared by immunoSEQ multiplex PCR; TCRdb keeps only in-frame clonotypes and omits some of them. In the table there are approximately 2.1 million clones, roughly 93% of which are singletons. In germline, CDR1 is LNHNV, CDR2 YYDKDF (reference sequence). V dropped 3 bases and J dropped 11 bases, with 11 bases sitting between them. The CDR3 is made up of 12 amino acids. The chain joins TRBV15 to TRBJ1-5; no clear D. Sequencing used naive CD4+ T cells from PBMCs. Subset denoted: CD45RA+ positively selected. The clonotype was recovered from a man younger than 35 in good health. Some clones in this sample may be carry-over from other donors' samples. Here the CDR3 reads CATSSDTQTQHF. CDR3 DNA: TGTGCCACCAGCAGCGATACCCAGACCCAGCATTTT. Based on the CDR3 plus reference TRBV15 and TRBJ1-5, the full variable domain is DAMVIQNPRYQVTQFGKPVTLSCSQTLNHNVMYWYQQKSSQAPKLLFHYYDKDFNNEADTPDNFQSRRPNTSFCFLDIRSPGLGDTAMYLCATSSDTQTQHFGDGTRLSIL.